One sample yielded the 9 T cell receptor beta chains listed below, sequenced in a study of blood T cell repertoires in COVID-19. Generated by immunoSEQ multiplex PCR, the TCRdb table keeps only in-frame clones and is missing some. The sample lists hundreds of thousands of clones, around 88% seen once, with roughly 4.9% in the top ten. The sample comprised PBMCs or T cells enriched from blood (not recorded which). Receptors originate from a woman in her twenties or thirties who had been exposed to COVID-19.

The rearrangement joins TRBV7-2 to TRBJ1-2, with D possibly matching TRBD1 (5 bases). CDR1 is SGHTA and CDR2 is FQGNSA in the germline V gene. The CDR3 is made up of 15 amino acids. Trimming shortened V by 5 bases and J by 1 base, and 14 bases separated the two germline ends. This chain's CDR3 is CASSAAGGLNYGYTF. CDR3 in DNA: TGTGCCAGCAGCGCAGCGGGGGGACTTAACTATGGCTACACCTTC.

The CDR3 DNA sequence: TGTGCCAGCAGCCTAAGGCCTAGCGGAGACAATGAGCAGTTCTTC. This codes for CASSLRPSGDNEQFF. The chain carries TRBV7-8 and TRBJ2-1; 7 bases align to TRBD2. The CDR3 spans 15 residues. With 5 bases clipped from V and 5 bases from J, the junction kept 9 bases outside the gene matches. Germline lookup yields CDR1 SGHVS and CDR2 FQNEAQ.

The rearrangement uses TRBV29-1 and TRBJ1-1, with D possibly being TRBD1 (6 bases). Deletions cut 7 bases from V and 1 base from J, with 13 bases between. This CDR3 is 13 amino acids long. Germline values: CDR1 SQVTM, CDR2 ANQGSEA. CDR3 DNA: TGCAGCGCGAGGACAGCCGCGAACACTGAAGCTTTCTTT. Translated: CSARTAANTEAFF. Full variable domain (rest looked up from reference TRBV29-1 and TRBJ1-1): SAVISQKPSRDICQRGTSLTIQCQVDSQVTMMFWYRQQPGQSLTLIATANQGSEATYESGFVIDKFPISRPNLTFSTLTVSNMSPEDSSIYLCSARTAANTEAFFGQGTRLTVV.

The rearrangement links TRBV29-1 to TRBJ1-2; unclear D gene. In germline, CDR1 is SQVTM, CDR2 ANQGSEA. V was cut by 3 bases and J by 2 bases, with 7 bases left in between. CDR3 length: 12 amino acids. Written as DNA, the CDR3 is TGCAGCGTTGATAAACACAACTATGGCTACACCTTC. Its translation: CSVDKHNYGYTF.

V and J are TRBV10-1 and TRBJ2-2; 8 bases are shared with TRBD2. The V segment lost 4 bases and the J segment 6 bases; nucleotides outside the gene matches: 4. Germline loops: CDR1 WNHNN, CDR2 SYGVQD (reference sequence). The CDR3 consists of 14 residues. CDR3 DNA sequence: TGCGCCAGCAGTGCATCCGGGGGGGCCGGGGAGCTGTTTTTT. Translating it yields CASSASGGAGELFF.

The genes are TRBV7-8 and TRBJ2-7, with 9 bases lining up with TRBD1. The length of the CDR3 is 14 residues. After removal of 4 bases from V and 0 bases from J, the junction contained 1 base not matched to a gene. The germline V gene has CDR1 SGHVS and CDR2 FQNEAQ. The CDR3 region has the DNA TGTGCCAGCAGCTCGACAGGGGGCTCCTACGAGCAGTACTTC. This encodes CASSSTGGSYEQYF.

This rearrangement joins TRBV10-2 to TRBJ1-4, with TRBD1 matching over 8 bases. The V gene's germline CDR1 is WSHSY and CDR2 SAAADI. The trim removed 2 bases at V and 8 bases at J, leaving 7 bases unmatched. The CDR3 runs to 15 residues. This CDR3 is CASSEAGGADEKLFF. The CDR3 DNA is TGCGCCAGCAGTGAGGCAGGGGGCGCCGACGAAAAACTGTTTTTT.

CDR3 residues: CASSFRDRGDYTF. CDR3 in DNA: TGTGCCAGCAGCTTCCGGGACAGGGGGGACTACACCTTC. J is TRBJ1-2 and V is TRBV9; 11 positions match TRBD1. The CDR3 length is 13 residues. Germline V lookup: CDR1 SGDLS, CDR2 YYNGEE. J gave up 10 bases and V 4 bases, and 6 bases lay outside the gene matches.

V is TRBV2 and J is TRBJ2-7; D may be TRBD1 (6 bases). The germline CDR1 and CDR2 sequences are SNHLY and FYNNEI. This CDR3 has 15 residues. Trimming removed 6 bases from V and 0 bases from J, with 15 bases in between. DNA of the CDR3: TGTGCCAGCAGAAGACCGACAGGTGGCTCCTACGAGCAGTACTTC. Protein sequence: CASRRPTGGSYEQYF.